This T cell receptor (beta chain) derives from a study of T cell repertoires in cytomegalovirus infection. The wider study: Evidence of both CMV infection and a matching HLA type came from public TCR beta signatures. Findings and limits, study-wide: In two of eight donors, the top clonotype was HLA-C-restricted CMV-specific. Of the TCR beta families, the public ones yielded a cumulative frequency that identified carriers of CMV plus the relevant HLA.

The CDR3 is 13 residues long. Germline lookup yields CDR1 DFQATT and CDR2 SNEGSKA (reference sequence). V lost 0 bases to trimming and J lost 2 bases, with 5 bases between them. This clonotype was seen more than once but under ten times. Its target is unknown. TCRdb redid the calling of the reads with MiXCR, one entry per CDR3 protein. The data hold roughly 630,000 distinct CDR3 sequences, with roughly a quarter observed a single time. The chain links TRBV20-1 to TRBJ1-5; D not resolved. This clonotype was sampled from a human donor in good health (CMV status not recorded). Some clones in this sample may be carry-over from other donors' samples. The sequenced sample consisted of CD8+ T cells from PBMCs. The CDR3 loop reads CSARDFRNQPQHF. The CDR3 bases are TGCAGTGCTAGAGATTTTCGCAATCAGCCCCAGCATTTT.